These 16 T cell receptor beta chains came from one sample sequenced in a study of T cell responses to AZD1222 COVID-19 vaccine. Clones were sequenced by immunoSEQ multiplex PCR, and TCRdb holds only the in-frame ones, with some missing. The profile covers 130,000 or so clones, with 91% appearing a single time and 1.5% to 2% taken by the ten largest. This specimen consisted of peripheral blood, obtained 28 days after the second AZD1222 dose. These receptors originate from an adult who received the AZD1222 COVID-19 vaccine.

This chain links TRBV6-5 with TRBJ2-1; no clear D. The CDR3 runs to 13 residues. The V end was cut by 0 bases, the J end by 2 bases, with 2 bases between. Per germline, CDR1 MNHEY and CDR2 SVGAGI. The CDR3 nucleotides read TGTGCCAGCAGTTACTCCACCTACAATGAGCAGTTCTTC. This sequence encodes CASSYSTYNEQFF.

The chain couples TRBV7-6 to TRBJ1-1, with D unclear. The germline CDR1 and CDR2 sequences are SGHVS and FNYEAQ. Deletions cut 5 bases from V and 4 bases from J, with 11 bases between. The CDR3 contains 13 residues. The CDR3 is CASSVGFTTEAFF. The CDR3, as DNA: TGTGCCAGCAGCGTGGGATTTACCACTGAAGCTTTCTTT. The full variable domain, in which reference TRBV7-6 and TRBJ1-1 provide the parts outside the CDR3, is GAGVSQSPRYKVTKRGQDVALRCDPISGHVSLYWYRQALGQGPEFLTYFNYEAQQDKSGLPNDRFSAERPEGSISTLTIQRTEQRDSAMYRCASSVGFTTEAFFGQGTRLTVV.

This clone was seen only a few times. The V gene is TRBV10-3, the J gene TRBJ2-5; D is uncertain. This CDR3 is built from 14 residues. V shed 2 bases and J shed 0 bases, with 7 bases lying between them. Germline V gene sequence: CDR1 ENHRY, CDR2 SYGVKD. CDR3 sequence (DNA): TGTGCCATCAGTGAGAACTACTACCAAGAGACCCAGTACTTC. Protein sequence: CAISENYYQETQYF.

The chain joins TRBV27 to TRBJ2-3; D gene unclear. The germline CDR1 and CDR2 sequences are MNHEY and SMNVEV (reference sequence). Trimming took off 4 bases at V and 6 bases at J, with 8 bases between the two ends. This CDR3 has 12 residues. The CDR3 is CASSSEVDTQYF. The CDR3 DNA sequence: TGTGCCAGCAGTTCCGAGGTGGATACGCAGTATTTT.

V is TRBV27 and J is TRBJ2-1, with 8 nucleotides matching TRBD1. The J segment lost 6 bases and the V segment lost 0 bases, leaving 7 bases of the junction unmatched. The CDR3 is 16 amino acids. In germline, CDR1 is MNHEY, CDR2 SMNVEV (reference sequence). As DNA, the CDR3 is TGTGCCAGCAGTTTATCGATAAGCGGACAGGGCAATGAGCAGTTCTTC. Translated, it gives CASSLSISGQGNEQFF.

The rearrangement links TRBV3-1 (or the pseudogene TRBV3-2) to TRBJ1-4, with unresolved D. Germline CDR1 is LGHDT and CDR2 is YNNKEL (reference sequence). Trimming cost V 1 base and J 7 bases, with 10 bases left between them. This CDR3 contains 14 residues. The CDR3 nucleotides are TGTGCCAGCAGCCAAGGGGGTACGGCTGAAAAACTGTTTTTT. Amino acid sequence: CASSQGGTAEKLFF.

The CDR3 bases are TGTGCCAGTAGTGCCCTTATACAGGGGGGTGAGCAGTTCTTC. It translates to CASSALIQGGEQFF. The rearrangement uses TRBV19 and TRBJ2-1; 8 bases are a match to TRBD1. Germline V gives CDR1 LNHDA, CDR2 SQIVND (reference sequence). The CDR3 is 14 amino acids. The V segment lost 5 bases and the J segment 9 bases; nucleotides outside the gene matches: 9.

This sequence joins TRBV5-6 and TRBJ1-3; D perhaps matches TRBD1 (5 bases). V lost 4 bases to trimming and J lost 5 bases, with 19 bases between them. There are 16 residues in the CDR3. CDR1 and CDR2 (germline): SGHDT, YYEEEE. CDR3 in DNA: TGTGCCAGCAGCCCCACGGCCGGGAGGGGTAGAAACACCATATATTTT. It is translated as CASSPTAGRGRNTIYF. The entire variable domain, with the rest obtained from reference TRBV5-6 and TRBJ1-3, is as follows: DAGVTQSPTHLIKTRGQQVTLRCSPKSGHDTVSWYQQALGQGPQFIFQYYEEEERQRGNFPDRFSGHQFPNYSSELNVNALLLGDSALYLCASSPTAGRGRNTIYFGEGSWLTVV.

CDR3 sequence: CASRAGPSGNTIYF. As DNA, the CDR3 is TGTGCCAGCAGAGCAGGGCCCTCTGGAAACACCATATATTTT. The rearrangement uses TRBV2 and TRBJ1-3; D perhaps matches TRBD1 (5 bases). Germline V gene sequence: CDR1 SNHLY, CDR2 FYNNEI. The V end was cut by 6 bases, the J end by 0 bases, with 9 bases between. The CDR3 is 14 residues long.

This chain links TRBV5-1 with TRBJ2-1; 9 bases map to TRBD1. The V segment lost 4 bases and the J segment 7 bases; nucleotides outside the gene matches: 6. The CDR3 runs to 14 residues. Germline values: CDR1 SGHRS, CDR2 YFSETQ. The CDR3 DNA is TGCGCCAGCAGCCTACAGGGGGCGGGAAATGAGCAGTTCTTC. Amino acids: CASSLQGAGNEQFF.

The J gene is TRBJ2-3, the V gene TRBV9; 7 nucleotides align to TRBD2. This CDR3 is built from 16 residues. CDR1 is SGDLS and CDR2 is YYNGEE in the germline V gene. Trimming at V came to 0 bases and at J to 3 bases, leaving 7 bases not matched to a gene. CDR3 in DNA: TGTGCCAGCAGCGTAGGTAGCGGGCAAAGAACAGATACGCAGTATTTT. Its protein is CASSVGSGQRTDTQYF.

This chain links TRBV6-5 with TRBJ2-3; D remains ambiguous. The germline gives CDR1 MNHEY, CDR2 SVGAGI. V was pared by 0 bases and J by 2 bases, with 12 bases between. The CDR3 is made up of 16 amino acids. The CDR3 DNA sequence: TGTGCCAGCAGTTACTCTTTTCAGGTCCCCACAGATACGCAGTATTTT. Translated: CASSYSFQVPTDTQYF.

The chain combines TRBV27 with TRBJ1-5; TRBD1 matches 7 bases. Trimming took 4 bases from V and 9 from J; bases not matched to a gene: 18. The CDR3 loop spans 17 amino acids. Germline CDR1 reads MNHEY; CDR2 reads SMNVEV (reference sequence). CDR3 region: CASSSRQGGTDASPQHF. CDR3 in DNA: TGTGCCAGCAGTTCCCGACAGGGAGGAACCGACGCCTCGCCCCAGCATTTT.

The rearrangement uses TRBV4-3 and TRBJ2-1; D call uncertain. Trimming left V 0 bases short and J 3 bases short, with 12 bases between. Germline V gene data show CDR1 as LGHNA and CDR2 as YSLEER. This CDR3 has 16 amino acids. Here the CDR3 DNA reads TGCGCCAGCAGCCAAGATAGCTGGTCAGACTACAATGAGCAGTTCTTC. Encoded protein: CASSQDSWSDYNEQFF.

Here the CDR3 reads CASSGVGVPYGYTF. CDR3 DNA: TGTGCCAGCAGCGGGGTAGGGGTGCCCTATGGCTACACCTTC. The rearrangement uses TRBV5-6 and TRBJ1-2; tentative D call: TRBD1 (5 bases). This CDR3 has 14 amino acids. The V gene lost 4 bases and the J gene lost 4 bases, with 14 bases spanning the gap. Germline V gene lookup returns CDR1 SGHDT and CDR2 YYEEEE.

The chain is built from TRBV18 and TRBJ2-1; 8 bases fit TRBD1. The CDR3 spans 15 residues. CDR1 and CDR2 (germline): KGHSH, LQKENI. After removal of 0 bases from V and 2 bases from J, the junction contained 0 bases not matched to a gene. DNA for the CDR3: TGTGCCAGCTCACCACCGGACAGGGCCTACAATGAGCAGTTCTTC. The encoded protein is CASSPPDRAYNEQFF.